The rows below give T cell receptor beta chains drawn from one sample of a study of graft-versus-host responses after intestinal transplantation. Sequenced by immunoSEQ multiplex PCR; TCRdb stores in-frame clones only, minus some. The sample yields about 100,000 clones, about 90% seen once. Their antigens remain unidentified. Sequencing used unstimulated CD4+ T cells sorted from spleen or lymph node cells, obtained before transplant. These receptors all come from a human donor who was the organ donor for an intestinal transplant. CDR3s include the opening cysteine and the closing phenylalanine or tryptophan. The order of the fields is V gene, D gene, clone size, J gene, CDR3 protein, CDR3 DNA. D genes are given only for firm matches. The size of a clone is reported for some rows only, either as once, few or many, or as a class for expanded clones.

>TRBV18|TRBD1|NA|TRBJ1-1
CASSLSSRDRWSMVGPNTEAFF
TGTGCCAGCTCCCTTTCCTCCCGGGACAGGTGGAGTATGGTTGGTCCGAACACTGAAGCTTTCTTT
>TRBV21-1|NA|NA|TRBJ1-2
CAVGRTGRRGYGYTF
TGTGCCGTAGGCCGGACGGGGCGTCGAGGCTATGGCTACACCTTC
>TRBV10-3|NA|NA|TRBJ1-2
CASSWGYKDGYTF
TGTGCCTCGAGTTGGGGATACAAGGATGGCTACACCTTC
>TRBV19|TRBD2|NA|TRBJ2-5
CASSRNGGETQYF
TGTGCCAGTAGTAGGAACGGGGGGGAGACCCAGTACTTC
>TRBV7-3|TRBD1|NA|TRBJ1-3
CASSSTGQEWDTIYF
TGTGCCAGCAGCTCCACAGGACAGGAGTGGGACACCATATATTTT
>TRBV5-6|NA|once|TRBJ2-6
CATETGDSGANVLTF
TGTGCCACCGAGACAGGTGACTCTGGGGCCAACGTCCTGACTTTC
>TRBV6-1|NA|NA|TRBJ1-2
CASPDAAF
TGTGCCAGCCCGGACGCCGCCTTC
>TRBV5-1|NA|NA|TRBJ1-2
CASSLGSRVEYGYTF
TGCGCCAGCAGCTTGGGGTCCAGGGTTGAGTATGGCTACACCTTC
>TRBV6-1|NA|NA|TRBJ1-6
CASSRINSPLHF
TGTGCCAGCAGTCGGATTAATTCACCCCTCCACTTT
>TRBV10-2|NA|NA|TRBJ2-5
CASMRTGGLGETQYF
TGCGCCAGCATGCGGACGGGGGGCTTGGGGGAGACCCAGTACTTC
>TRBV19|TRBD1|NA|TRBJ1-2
CASSPSARQGNGGYTF
TGTGCCAGTAGTCCCAGCGCTCGACAGGGGAACGGTGGCTACACCTTC
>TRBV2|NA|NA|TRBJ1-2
CASSDEGTINYGYTF
TGTGCCAGCAGTGACGAAGGAACAATTAACTATGGCTACACCTTC
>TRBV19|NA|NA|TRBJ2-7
CASSIQQGTYEQYF
TGTGCCAGTAGTATCCAGCAGGGGACCTACGAGCAGTACTTC
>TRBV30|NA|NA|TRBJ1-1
CAWNTWTLNTEAFF
TGTGCCTGGAACACATGGACCTTGAACACTGAAGCTTTCTTT
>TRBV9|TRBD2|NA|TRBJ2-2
CASSVAGGGNTGELFF
TGTGCCAGCAGCGTAGCTGGCGGGGGGAACACCGGGGAGCTGTTTTTT
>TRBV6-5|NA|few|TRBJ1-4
CASSYSVDPDEKLFF
TGTGCCAGCAGTTACTCGGTCGATCCTGATGAAAAACTGTTTTTT
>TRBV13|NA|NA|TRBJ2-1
CASSLGQAGNEQFF
TGTGCCAGCAGCTTAGGCCAGGCCGGCAATGAGCAGTTCTTC
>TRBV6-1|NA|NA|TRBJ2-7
CASSALPPRRLAMYEQYF
TGTGCCAGCAGTGCGCTACCTCCTAGGCGGCTAGCAATGTACGAGCAGTACTTC
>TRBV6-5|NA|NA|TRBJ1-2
CASSSRGEEDFYGYTF
TGTGCCAGCAGTTCTAGAGGGGAAGAGGATTTCTATGGCTACACCTTC
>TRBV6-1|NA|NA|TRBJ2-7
CAIGPGGSYEQYF
TGTGCCATAGGGCCTGGGGGCTCCTACGAGCAGTACTTC
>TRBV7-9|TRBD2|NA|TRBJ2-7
CASSLGGGPVYEQYF
TGTGCCAGCAGCTTAGGCGGGGGGCCAGTCTACGAGCAGTACTTC
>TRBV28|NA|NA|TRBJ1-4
CASTPPGANEKLFF
TGTGCCAGCACCCCGCCAGGGGCTAATGAAAAACTGTTTTTT
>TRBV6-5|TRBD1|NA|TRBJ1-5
CASCGTVGGPQHF
TGTGCCAGCTGCGGGACAGTCGGGGGCCCCCAGCATTTT
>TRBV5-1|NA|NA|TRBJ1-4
CASSSTESREKLFF
TGCGCCAGCAGCTCGACAGAAAGTAGGGAAAAACTGTTTTTT
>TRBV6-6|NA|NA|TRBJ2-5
CASSLQGRQETQYF
TGTGCCAGCTCCTTACAGGGCAGACAAGAGACCCAGTACTTC
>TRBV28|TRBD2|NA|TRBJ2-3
CASRTLTSRSTDTQYF
TGTGCCAGCAGAACCCTGACTAGCCGTAGCACAGATACGCAGTATTTT
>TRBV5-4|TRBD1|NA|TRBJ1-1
CASSLGGGQGTTGAFF
TGTGCCAGCAGCTTGGGGGGGGGACAGGGGACTACGGGAGCTTTCTTT
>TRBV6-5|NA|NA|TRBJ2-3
CASGGGSGTDTQYF
TGTGCCAGCGGAGGAGGTTCGGGGACAGATACGCAGTATTTT
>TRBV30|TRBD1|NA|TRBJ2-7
CAYSRDRAYEQYF
TGTGCCTATTCCCGGGACAGGGCCTACGAGCAGTACTTC